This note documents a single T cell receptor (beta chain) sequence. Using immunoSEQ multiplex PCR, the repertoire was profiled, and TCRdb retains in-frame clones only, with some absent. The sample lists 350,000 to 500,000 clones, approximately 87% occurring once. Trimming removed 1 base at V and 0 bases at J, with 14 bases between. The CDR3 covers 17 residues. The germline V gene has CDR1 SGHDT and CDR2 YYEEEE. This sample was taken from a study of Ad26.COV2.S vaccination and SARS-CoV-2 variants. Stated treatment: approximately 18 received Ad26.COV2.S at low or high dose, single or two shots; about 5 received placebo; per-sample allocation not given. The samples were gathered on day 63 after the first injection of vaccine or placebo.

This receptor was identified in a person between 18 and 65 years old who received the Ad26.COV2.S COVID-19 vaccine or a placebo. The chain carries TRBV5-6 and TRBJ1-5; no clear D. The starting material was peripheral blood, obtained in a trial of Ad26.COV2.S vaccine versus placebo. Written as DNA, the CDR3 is TGTGCCAGCAGCTTGTTCCGGGAGGACTATAGCAATCAGCCCCAGCATTTT. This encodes CASSLFREDYSNQPQHF.